Below are 27 T cell receptor beta chains sequenced from a single sample in a study of cytomegalovirus exposure and HLA in healthy donors. Primers: 60 Vbeta forward and 13 Jbeta reverse. Produced via immunoSEQ multiplex PCR; TCRdb's table is partial and in-frame only. The table includes around 150,000 clones, 60% to 80% detected once. Sequenced sample: PBMCs. The receptors stem from a man aged 45-65 years in good health and CMV-seropositive.

The chain recombines TRBV4-2 with TRBJ2-1; no clear D. V lost 3 bases and J 5 bases, leaving 11 bases between the germline ends. Germline CDR1 and CDR2: LGHNA and YNFKEQ. The CDR3 is made up of 14 amino acids. The CDR3 region has the DNA TGTGCCAGCAGCCAGGATAAACAGAACAATGAGCAGTTCTTC. Amino acids: CASSQDKQNNEQFF.

The rearrangement uses TRBV6-5 and TRBJ1-5; 10 bases fit TRBD1. V shed 4 bases and J 3 bases; nucleotides not matched to a gene: 3. Looked up from germline, CDR1 is MNHEY and CDR2 is SVGAGI. CDR3 size: 15 residues. CDR3 DNA sequence: TGTGCCAGCAGTTCCGGACAGGGGGACAATCAGCCCCAGCATTTT. Translation: CASSSGQGDNQPQHF.

Comment on this clone: The junction does not match germline at one end; this may be a read error. The chain combines TRBV29-1 with TRBJ2-7; 13 bases fit TRBD2. There are 14 residues in the CDR3. Per germline, CDR1 SQVTM and CDR2 ANQGSEA. Here the CDR3 reads CSVRTSGGSYEQCF. The CDR3 nucleotides read TGCAGCGTGCGGACTAGCGGGGGCTCCTACGAGCAGTGCTTC.

This clone was seen a few times. The V call is TRBV9, the J call TRBJ2-2, with D possibly matching TRBD2 (6 bases). V shed 2 bases and J shed 8 bases, with 7 bases lying between them. The CDR3 has 12 amino acids. CDR1 is SGDLS and CDR2 is YYNGEE in the germline V gene. CDR3: CASSVGLGELFF. CDR3 in DNA: TGTGCCAGCAGCGTCGGACTAGGGGAGCTGTTTTTT.

The rearrangement links TRBV29-1 to TRBJ2-7; 7 bases fit TRBD1. This CDR3 has 14 amino acids. With V trimmed by 5 bases and J by 3 bases, 10 bases remained unmatched. Looked up from germline, CDR1 is SQVTM and CDR2 is ANQGSEA. CDR3 DNA: TGCAGCGTTTTGACAGGGACCGGACACTACGAGCAGTACTTC. Amino acid sequence: CSVLTGTGHYEQYF.

V gene TRBV27 combines with J gene TRBJ2-1; 7 bases line up with TRBD2. V lost 5 bases and J lost 6; bases outside the gene matches: 7. CDR3 size: 14 residues. From germline, CDR1 is MNHEY and CDR2 SMNVEV (reference sequence). CDR3 region: CASSRSGDSNEQFF. The CDR3 DNA reads TGTGCCAGCAGTCGAAGCGGGGACTCCAATGAGCAGTTCTTC.

The chain recombines TRBV7-2 with TRBJ2-1; 8 bases are shared with TRBD2. With 3 bases clipped from V and 9 bases from J, the junction kept 4 bases outside the gene matches. This CDR3 region has 13 residues. Germline CDR1 and CDR2: SGHTA and FQGNSA. CDR3 protein: CASSLRGAGEQFF. For the CDR3, the DNA is TGTGCCAGCAGCTTGCGGGGGGCAGGTGAGCAGTTCTTC.

This clone was counted only a few times. The gene calls are TRBV5-1 and TRBJ2-7; 16 bases map to TRBD2. Trimming took 5 bases from V and 4 from J; bases not matched to a gene: 9. The germline CDR1 and CDR2 sequences are SGHRS and YFSETQ. The CDR3 has 17 amino acids. The CDR3 nucleotides are TGCGCCAGCAGGGTGGGGACTAGCGGGAGGGCCGGTTACGAGCAGTACTTC. Residues: CASRVGTSGRAGYEQYF.

The chain is built from TRBV28 and TRBJ2-5, with TRBD1 matching 9 bases. Trimming cost V 7 bases and J 0 bases; bases outside gene matches: 12. Germline V gene data show CDR1 as MDHEN and CDR2 as SYDVKM. The CDR3 runs to 17 residues. For the CDR3, the DNA is TGTGCCAGCAAGGGGAGGGCAGACAGGGGGTACCAAGAGACCCAGTACTTC. Its protein product is CASKGRADRGYQETQYF. The entire variable domain, with the rest obtained from reference TRBV28 and TRBJ2-5, is as follows: DVKVTQSSRYLVKRTGEKVFLECVQDMDHENMFWYRQDPGLGLRLIYFSYDVKMKEKGDIPEGYSVSREKKERFSLILESASTNQTSMYLCASKGRADRGYQETQYFGPGTRLLVL.

The CDR3, as DNA: TGTGCCAGCAGTTTTCCAGGGACATTGGGAAACACCATATATTTT. Translating gives CASSFPGTLGNTIYF. V is TRBV28 and J is TRBJ1-3; the D gene is possibly TRBD1 (6 bases). Trimming removed 3 bases from V and 4 bases from J, with 13 bases in between. Germline loops: CDR1 MDHEN, CDR2 SYDVKM. CDR3 length equals 15 residues.

The V call is TRBV5-1, the J call TRBJ2-1; 11 bases align to TRBD2. The CDR3 is made up of 16 amino acids. Germline loops: CDR1 SGHRS, CDR2 YFSETQ. Trimming at V came to 1 base and at J to 0 bases, leaving 0 bases not matched to a gene. CDR3 DNA: TGCGCCAGCAGCTTGACTAGCGGGAGCTCCTACAATGAGCAGTTCTTC. This encodes CASSLTSGSSYNEQFF.

The rearrangement uses TRBV2 and TRBJ2-5; TRBD2 matches at 11 bases. This CDR3 has 14 amino acids. V gave up 5 bases and J gave up 3 bases; unmatched junction bases: 2. Per the germline V gene, CDR1 is SNHLY and CDR2 is FYNNEI. The CDR3 bases are TGTGCCAGCAGTATGGGACTAGCGGAAGAGACCCAGTACTTC. Translated: CASSMGLAEETQYF.

This chain joins TRBV19 and TRBJ1-5; tentative D call: TRBD1 (5 bases). The germline V gene has CDR1 LNHDA and CDR2 SQIVND (reference sequence). This CDR3 region has 15 residues. V lost 5 bases and J 1 base, leaving 12 bases between the germline ends. CDR3 region: CASSAPRASNQPQHF. The DNA for the CDR3 is TGTGCCAGTAGTGCACCCAGGGCGAGCAATCAGCCCCAGCATTTT. Using reference TRBV19 and TRBJ1-5 for the parts outside the CDR3, the full variable domain is DGGITQSPKYLFRKEGQNVTLSCEQNLNHDAMYWYRQDPGQGLRLIYYSQIVNDFQKGDIAEGYSVSREKKESFPLTVTSAQKNPTAFYLCASSAPRASNQPQHFGDGTRLSIL.

J is TRBJ1-2 and V is TRBV4-3, with no clear D. V lost 0 bases and J 2 bases, leaving 10 bases between the germline ends. Germline V gives CDR1 LGHNA, CDR2 YSLEER. This CDR3 has 15 amino acids. CDR3 amino acids: CASSQDPNSNYGYTF. The CDR3 DNA follows: TGCGCCAGCAGCCAAGATCCTAACAGCAACTATGGCTACACCTTC.

The genes are TRBV9 and TRBJ2-1, with TRBD2 matching over 9 bases. V shed 2 bases and J 0 bases; nucleotides not matched to a gene: 0. The germline CDR1 and CDR2 sequences are SGDLS and YYNGEE. This CDR3 is 15 amino acids long. The CDR3: CASSVSGSSYNEQFF. The CDR3 DNA follows: TGTGCCAGCAGCGTTAGCGGGAGCTCCTACAATGAGCAGTTCTTC. Full variable domain (outside the CDR3, taken from reference TRBV9 and TRBJ2-1): DSGVTQTPKHLITATGQRVTLRCSPRSGDLSVYWYQQSLDQGLQFLIQYYNGEERAKGNILERFSAQQFPDLHSELNLSSLELGDSALYFCASSVSGSSYNEQFFGPGTRLTVL.

This clone has more than one count but fewer than ten. The J gene is TRBJ1-1, the V gene TRBV10-3; TRBD1 matches 10 bases. The ends lost 2 bases at V and 8 bases at J; junction bases unmatched: 5. The CDR3 has 14 amino acids. CDR1 is ENHRY and CDR2 is SYGVKD in the germline V gene. The CDR3 region is CAISEGTGASEAFF. The DNA of the CDR3 is TGTGCCATCAGTGAGGGGACAGGGGCGTCGGAAGCTTTCTTT.

The chain is built from TRBV29-1 and TRBJ2-7, with D maybe TRBD2 (5 bases). The CDR3 spans 13 residues. Germline CDR1 is SQVTM and CDR2 is ANQGSEA. V was clipped by 6 bases and J by 2 bases, with 14 bases between them. In nucleotides, the CDR3 is TGCAGCGTGACCCCTGAGGGAACCTACGAGCAGTACTTC. Amino acid sequence: CSVTPEGTYEQYF.

The chain uses TRBV18 and TRBJ1-4, with a possible D match to TRBD1 (6 bases). Germline V gene data show CDR1 as KGHSH and CDR2 as LQKENI. The CDR3 totals 17 residues. The V and J ends lost 0 bases and 5 bases respectively, with 16 bases between them. The CDR3 is CASSPPFRERGNEKLFF. CDR3 DNA: TGTGCCAGCTCACCACCGTTCAGGGAGAGGGGGAATGAAAAACTGTTTTTT.

The chain has TRBV12-5 and TRBJ2-3, with no clear D. Germline V gene lookup returns CDR1 LGHNT and CDR2 FRNRAP. This CDR3 is built from 14 residues. Trimming removed 5 bases from V and 2 bases from J, with 11 bases in between. CDR3 loop: CASGRDSHTDTQYF. The CDR3, as DNA: TGTGCTAGTGGTAGAGACTCCCACACAGATACGCAGTATTTT.

This rearrangement joins TRBV6-1 to TRBJ1-1; 10 bases line up with TRBD1. Germline CDR1 and CDR2: MNHNS and SASEGT. V shed 7 bases and J 7 bases; nucleotides not matched to a gene: 9. The CDR3 length is 14 residues. In DNA, the CDR3 is TGTGCCAGCAAGTCAGGACAGGGGGGATTTGAAGCTTTCTTT. This codes for CASKSGQGGFEAFF.

The genes are TRBV11-2 and TRBJ1-1; D is undetermined. Trimming pared 2 bases from V and 5 bases from J, leaving 6 bases between. Germline lookup yields CDR1 SGHAT and CDR2 FQNNGV. The CDR3 is made up of 12 amino acids. CDR3: CASSLRETEAFF. In nucleotides, the CDR3 is TGTGCCAGCAGCTTAAGGGAGACTGAAGCTTTCTTT.

J is TRBJ1-1 and V is TRBV10-3; 7 nucleotides align to TRBD1. Germline assignment: CDR1 ENHRY and CDR2 SYGVKD. The ends lost 7 bases at V and 5 bases at J; junction bases unmatched: 13. There are 15 residues in the CDR3. DNA for the CDR3: TGTGCCATCAATTCTCCTCAGGGGGGAGGAACTGAAGCTTTCTTT. It codes for CAINSPQGGGTEAFF.

The chain employs TRBV2 and TRBJ2-1, with D perhaps matching TRBD2 (5 bases). There are 16 residues in the CDR3. Germline CDR1 SNHLY, CDR2 FYNNEI. V lost 5 bases, J lost 0 bases, and 14 bases lay in between. For the CDR3, the DNA is TGTGCCAGCAGTTACCGGACTCTGAGCTCCTACAATGAGCAGTTCTTC. This gives the protein CASSYRTLSSYNEQFF.

The chain has TRBV18 and TRBJ2-1, with D possibly matching TRBD1 (6 bases). V lost 6 bases and J 4 bases, leaving 13 bases between the germline ends. The CDR3 extends over 14 amino acids. From germline, CDR1 is KGHSH and CDR2 LQKENI. The CDR3 bases are TGTGCCAGCTCTCCGGGACACGTATACAATGAGCAGTTCTTC. Translation gives CASSPGHVYNEQFF.

V usage is TRBV2 and J usage is TRBJ2-5, with D possibly being TRBD2 (5 bases). The CDR3 has 15 residues. Germline V lookup: CDR1 SNHLY, CDR2 FYNNEI. V shed 7 bases and J shed 5 bases, with 20 bases lying between them. The CDR3 DNA is TGTGCCAGCAACAAAGCCCCGGGAACAGCGGAGACCCAGTACTTC. Residues: CASNKAPGTAETQYF.

The chain recombines TRBV11-3 with TRBJ2-7; 7 bases are a match to TRBD2. Germline-derived CDR1 and CDR2 are SGHNT and YENEEA. This CDR3 spans 14 amino acids. The ends lost 0 bases at V and 1 base at J; junction bases unmatched: 0. CDR3 bases: TGTGCCAGCAGCTTAGAGGGAGGGTCCTACGAGCAGTACTTC. Encoded protein: CASSLEGGSYEQYF.

The chain couples TRBV4-1 to TRBJ1-3; 9 nucleotides match TRBD1. The CDR3 length is 16 residues. The germline CDR1 and CDR2 sequences are MGHRA and YSYEKL. The V segment lost 0 bases and the J segment 4 bases; nucleotides outside the gene matches: 4. CDR3 residues: CASSQDPTGGGNTIYF. Here the CDR3 DNA reads TGCGCCAGCAGCCAAGACCCTACAGGGGGCGGAAACACCATATATTTT.